One sample yielded the 25 T cell receptor beta chains listed below, sequenced in a study of Ad26.COV2.S vaccination and SARS-CoV-2 variants. Measured with immunoSEQ multiplex PCR; TCRdb has only the in-frame clones, and not every one. The sample has hundreds of thousands of clones; 89% are singletons. The treatment denotes: about 20 received Ad26.COV2.S at low or high dose, single or two shots; several received placebo; per-sample allocation not given. On day 63 after the first injection, vaccine and placebo recipients gave samples. This sample comprised peripheral blood, obtained in a trial of Ad26.COV2.S vaccine versus placebo. These receptors all come from a person aged 18 to 65 who received the Ad26.COV2.S COVID-19 vaccine or a placebo.

The V gene is TRBV6-5, the J gene TRBJ2-7, with D tentatively TRBD2 (5 bases). The CDR3 spans 16 residues. CDR1 is MNHEY and CDR2 is SVGAGI in the germline V gene. The V end was cut by 0 bases, the J end by 0 bases, with 12 bases between. CDR3 DNA sequence: TGTGCCAGCAGTTACTCGACGACGGACTTCTCCTACGAGCAGTACTTC. Residues: CASSYSTTDFSYEQYF.

This rearrangement joins TRBV7-2 to TRBJ2-1, with TRBD1 identical over 9 bases. V was clipped by 2 bases and J by 7 bases; unmatched bases: 6. Per the germline V gene, CDR1 is SGHTA and CDR2 is FQGNSA. The CDR3 length is 15 residues. The CDR3 here is CASSLRGQGPNEQFF. The CDR3, as DNA: TGTGCCAGCAGCTTAAGGGGACAGGGCCCGAATGAGCAGTTCTTC.

This clone was seen once. The rearrangement uses TRBV15 and TRBJ2-1; 11 bases fit TRBD2. V was clipped by 8 bases and J by 4 bases; unmatched bases: 10. CDR3 length: 16 residues. The V gene's germline CDR1 is LNHNV and CDR2 YYDKDF (reference sequence). The CDR3 reads CATSPGASGGYNEQFF. The CDR3 DNA is TGTGCCACCTCCCCCGGGGCTAGCGGGGGGTACAATGAGCAGTTCTTC.

The rearrangement links TRBV6-7 to TRBJ2-3; 15 nucleotides line up with TRBD2. TRBV6-7 counts as an open reading frame of uncertain function. The CDR3 contains 13 residues. After removal of 11 bases from V and 14 bases from J, the junction contained 11 bases not matched to a gene. CDR3 amino acids: CASALGLAGGSYF. CDR3 coding DNA: TGTGCCTCCGCCCTGGGACTAGCGGGGGGTTCGTATTTT.

V usage is TRBV24-1 and J usage is TRBJ2-7; no definite D call. The CDR3 extends over 11 amino acids. V dropped 9 bases and J dropped 7 bases, with 12 bases sitting between them. CDR1 is KGHDR, CDR2 SFDVKD, per germline. CDR3 amino acids: CATRRSREQYF. The CDR3 DNA is TGTGCCACCCGACGGAGTAGAGAGCAGTACTTC.

The rearrangement links TRBV7-2 to TRBJ2-3, with TRBD2 matching 11 bases. V lost 2 bases and J lost 5; bases outside the gene matches: 12. Per the germline V gene, CDR1 is SGHTA and CDR2 is FQGNSA. The CDR3 runs to 18 residues. The CDR3 DNA reads TGTGCCAGCAGCTTAATACTAGCGGGGGTCTCCGGGGAAGATACGCAGTATTTT. The encoded protein is CASSLILAGVSGEDTQYF.

The chain has TRBV25-1 and TRBJ2-7; 10 positions agree with TRBD1. CDR1 and CDR2 (germline): MGHDK, SYGVNS. V dropped 11 bases and J dropped 8; count of bases not matched to a gene: 9. This CDR3 is built from 12 residues. The CDR3: CAGSTGGAKQYF. CDR3 in DNA: TGTGCCGGCTCGACAGGGGGCGCAAAGCAGTACTTC.

The chain is built from TRBV3-1 (or the pseudogene TRBV3-2) and TRBJ1-5; a possible D gene is TRBD1 (5 bases). CDR3 length: 13 amino acids. From germline, CDR1 is LGHDT and CDR2 YNNKEL (reference sequence). Trimming stripped 0 bases from V and 6 bases from J, with 6 bases between. CDR3 region: CASSQEGGQPQHF. DNA for the CDR3: TGTGCCAGCAGCCAAGAGGGGGGTCAGCCCCAGCATTTT.

The chain employs TRBV30 and TRBJ2-1, with 8 nucleotides matching TRBD1. The V gene's germline CDR1 is GTSNPN and CDR2 SVGIG (reference sequence). With 3 bases clipped from V and 8 bases from J, the junction kept 6 bases outside the gene matches. The CDR3 covers 13 residues. The CDR3 sequence is CAWRDRASDEQFF. CDR3 in DNA: TGTGCCTGGAGGGACAGGGCTTCGGATGAGCAGTTCTTC.

This clone was detected once. The V gene is TRBV27, the J gene TRBJ1-3; D is possibly TRBD1 (6 bases). CDR3 size: 14 residues. Trimming stripped 7 bases from V and 0 bases from J, with 10 bases between. Germline loops: CDR1 MNHEY, CDR2 SMNVEV (reference sequence). The CDR3: CASKTGSSGNTIYF. The DNA for the CDR3 is TGTGCCAGCAAGACAGGTTCCTCTGGAAACACCATATATTTT.

V is TRBV18 and J is TRBJ1-5; D uncertain. Germline CDR1 is KGHSH and CDR2 is LQKENI. V dropped 6 bases and J dropped 3 bases, with 12 bases sitting between them. The CDR3 sequence is 14 residues long. The CDR3 reads CASSPDLDNQPQHF. The CDR3 DNA follows: TGTGCCAGCTCCCCGGACCTAGACAATCAGCCCCAGCATTTT.

This chain links TRBV18 with TRBJ2-3; possibly TRBD2 for D (5 bases). The CDR3 covers 15 residues. V lost 3 bases to trimming and J lost 0 bases, with 10 bases between them. The germline V gene has CDR1 KGHSH and CDR2 LQKENI. The CDR3 DNA sequence: TGTGCCAGCTCACCGCAGGAGGAAAGCACAGATACGCAGTATTTT. It codes for CASSPQEESTDTQYF. Using reference TRBV18 and TRBJ2-3 for the parts outside the CDR3, the full variable domain is NAGVMQNPRHLVRRRGQEARLRCSPMKGHSHVYWYRQLPEEGLKFMVYLQKENIIDESGMPKERFSAEFPKEGPSILRIQQVVRGDSAAYFCASSPQEESTDTQYFGPGTRLTVL.

The rearrangement uses TRBV19 and TRBJ1-5; 8 positions match TRBD1. This CDR3 has 15 residues. Germline loops: CDR1 LNHDA, CDR2 SQIVND (reference sequence). V trimming: 6 bases; J trimming: 2 bases; junction bases outside the gene matches: 6. This CDR3 is CASRHPGQGNQPQHF. CDR3 DNA sequence: TGTGCCAGTAGACATCCGGGACAGGGCAATCAGCCCCAGCATTTT.

The chain couples TRBV19 to TRBJ2-7, with a weak D call TRBD2 (5 bases). The CDR3 has 15 residues. Trimming removed 6 bases at V and 2 bases at J, with 17 bases between. Germline loops: CDR1 LNHDA, CDR2 SQIVND (reference sequence). The CDR3: CASSSQGGSPYEQYF. The CDR3 nucleotides are TGTGCCAGTAGCTCACAAGGAGGCAGCCCCTACGAGCAGTACTTC.

V and J are TRBV7-9 and TRBJ1-1, with TRBD1 as a possible D gene (5 bases). Looked up from germline, CDR1 is SEHNR and CDR2 is FQNEAQ (reference sequence). V lost 8 bases and J 1 base, leaving 5 bases between the germline ends. The CDR3 is 11 residues long. CDR3 coding DNA: TGTGCCAGCGGGGGGAACACTGAAGCTTTCTTT. This gives the protein CASGGNTEAFF.

The genes are TRBV7-9 and TRBJ2-5; D might be TRBD2 (5 bases). Germline CDR1 and CDR2: SEHNR and FQNEAQ (reference sequence). This CDR3 contains 16 residues. V lost 1 base to trimming and J lost 4 bases, with 16 bases between them. CDR3 amino acids: CASSLEARTRGETQYF. DNA of the CDR3: TGTGCCAGCAGCTTAGAGGCCCGAACCCGGGGAGAGACCCAGTACTTC.

The chain uses TRBV11-3 and TRBJ2-1, with a weak D call TRBD2 (5 bases). The V gene's germline CDR1 is SGHNT and CDR2 YENEEA. V dropped 2 bases and J dropped 9 bases, with 11 bases sitting between them. This CDR3 comprises 13 residues. CDR3 loop: CASSLWGSVEQFF. CDR3 DNA sequence: TGTGCCAGCAGCTTATGGGGTAGCGTTGAGCAGTTCTTC. Full variable domain (outside the CDR3, taken from reference TRBV11-3 and TRBJ2-1): EAGVVQSPRYKIIEKKQPVAFWCNPISGHNTLYWYLQNLGQGPELLIRYENEEAVDDSQLPKDRFSAERLKGVDSTLKIQPAELGDSAVYLCASSLWGSVEQFFGPGTRLTVL.

The chain uses TRBV2 and TRBJ2-1; D remains ambiguous. V lost 11 bases and J 5 bases, leaving 16 bases between the germline ends. The CDR3 spans 13 residues. The germline V gene encodes CDR1 SNHLY and CDR2 FYNNEI. In DNA form, the CDR3 reads TGTGCCGGGTCCCTGGGCTCGAACAATGAGCAGTTCTTC. Protein sequence: CAGSLGSNNEQFF.

The chain uses TRBV19 and TRBJ2-2, with D perhaps TRBD1 (5 bases). This CDR3 contains 17 residues. Trimming shortened V by 2 bases and J by 3 bases, and 16 bases separated the two germline ends. From germline, CDR1 is LNHDA and CDR2 SQIVND (reference sequence). The CDR3 is CASSIQAGYGYTGELFF. The CDR3 bases are TGTGCCAGTAGTATACAGGCAGGGTACGGTTACACCGGGGAGCTGTTTTTT.

V and J are TRBV11-2 and TRBJ1-1, with TRBD1 identical over 9 bases. With 2 bases clipped from V and 11 bases from J, the junction kept 12 bases outside the gene matches. Germline CDR1 SGHAT, CDR2 FQNNGV. CDR3 length equals 15 residues. This CDR3 is CASSLSPRQGDSAFF. As DNA, the CDR3 is TGTGCCAGCAGCTTAAGTCCGAGACAGGGGGACTCTGCTTTCTTT.

The rearrangement joins TRBV4-3 to TRBJ2-5; 11 bases match TRBD2. CDR1 and CDR2 (germline): LGHNA, YSLEER. CDR3 length: 20 residues. The J segment lost 1 base and the V segment lost 0 bases, leaving 13 bases of the junction unmatched. CDR3 in amino acids: CASSQDATQGTSGFQETQYF. CDR3 DNA: TGCGCCAGCAGCCAAGACGCGACCCAAGGGACTAGCGGTTTCCAAGAGACCCAGTACTTC.

The CDR3 is CASSSPGLANTRGETQYF. The CDR3 coding sequence is TGTGCCAGCAGCTCTCCGGGACTAGCGAATACGCGGGGGGAGACCCAGTACTTC. The V and J genes are TRBV5-4 and TRBJ2-5; 10 bases match TRBD2. CDR1 is SGHNT and CDR2 is YYREEE in the germline V gene (reference sequence). The CDR3 extends over 18 amino acids. With V trimmed by 3 bases and J by 5 bases, 16 bases remained unmatched.

V is TRBV5-1 and J is TRBJ1-4; no definite D call. This CDR3 spans 15 amino acids. V lost 0 bases and J lost 4, with 10 bases in between. In germline, CDR1 is SGHRS, CDR2 YFSETQ. The CDR3 coding sequence is TGCGCCAGCAGCTTGGCGGGAGAACGTAATGAAAAACTGTTTTTT. This gives the protein CASSLAGERNEKLFF.

This clone was picked up many times. For the CDR3, the DNA is TGTGCCAGCAGCTTAGGGTTTGACACCTACGAGCAGTACTTC. Its protein is CASSLGFDTYEQYF. J is TRBJ2-7 and V is TRBV5-4; D gene unclear. V lost 2 bases and J 2 bases, leaving 11 bases between the germline ends. The CDR3 covers 14 residues. Germline V gives CDR1 SGHNT, CDR2 YYREEE (reference sequence). The whole variable domain, filled in from reference TRBV5-4 and TRBJ2-7, reads ETGVTQSPTHLIKTRGQQVTLRCSSQSGHNTVSWYQQALGQGPQFIFQYYREEENGRGNFPPRFSGLQFPNYSSELNVNALELDDSALYLCASSLGFDTYEQYFGPGTRLTVT.

The chain carries TRBV4-1 and TRBJ1-2, with D tentatively TRBD1 (6 bases). With 6 bases removed from V and 5 bases from J, the gap between germline ends came to 22 bases. The CDR3 extends over 16 amino acids. CDR1 MGHRA and CDR2 YSYEKL come from the germline V gene. The CDR3: CASSSSMQTGSYGYTF. DNA of the CDR3: TGCGCCAGCAGTTCCTCGATGCAGACAGGTTCTTATGGCTACACCTTC.